The source of this TCR beta chain is a study of blood T cell repertoires in COVID-19. For the study at large: COVID-19 samples from acute and convalescent phases originated in the United States, Italy and Spain. Sources were T cells, B-cell-depleted T cells, or PBMCs; the material itself was cDNA or gDNA.

Germline V CDR1 and CDR2: MDHEN, SYDVKM. This CDR3 has 16 residues. The ends lost 5 bases at V and 6 bases at J; junction bases unmatched: 11. Those enrolled in Seattle joined during active infection and were followed longitudinally afterward. The authors' processing: Reference gene primers were amplified, and this amplification served to estimate nucleated cell counts. TCRdb's table, derived via immunoSEQ multiplex PCR, lists solely in-frame clones and lacks some. The V and J calls and clone size come from that table; D and trimming were worked out from the DNA. The sample carries 250,000 to 350,000 clones, roughly 90% recorded once.

The sequenced sample consisted of peripheral blood. The V gene is TRBV28, the J gene TRBJ2-2, with 8 bases that match TRBD1. This TCR derives from a woman aged 70 to 79 with COVID-19, enrolled during active disease. CDR3 coding DNA: TGTGCCAGCAGTAAACGGACAGGGTTATTATCCGGGGAGCTGTTTTTT. It codes for CASSKRTGLLSGELFF.